The clone carrying this T cell receptor beta chain occurred many times. Its target is unknown. It was by quantitative 5'-RACE with molecular barcodes that TCR beta libraries were made. TCRdb passed the 5' RACE reads through MiXCR, listing each CDR3 protein once. The sample holds approximately 540,000 distinct CDR3 sequences; roughly 12% are singletons and the top ten take almost 7%. This entry belongs to a study of CD8 T cells in ankylosing spondylitis. Overall study findings and caveats: Within ankylosing spondylitis blood, a TCR beta motif made up of eight highly homologous variants appeared to be characteristic. In ankylosing spondylitis patients, matched synovial fluid reportedly showed significant enrichment of disease-linked clones. Previously reported in reactive arthritis synovial fluid and blood were some of the motif variants. Peripheral blood held disease-linked clones only at relatively low frequency, and these were CD8+.

Germline CDR1 is SGHAT and CDR2 is FQNNGV. This CDR3 region has 12 residues. The V end lost 6 bases, the J end lost 7 bases, and 12 bases lay between the germline ends. The material sequenced was blood, either unsorted or a sorted T cell fraction (not recorded which). The chain uses TRBV11-2 and TRBJ1-2; D may be TRBD1 (6 bases). The clonotype originates from a male donor with ankylosing spondylitis. The CDR3 DNA reads TGTGCCAGCAGATTACAGGGAAGTGGCTACACCTTC. Its protein product is CASRLQGSGYTF.